The clone carrying this TCR beta chain has just a few counts. Its specificity is unknown. Vbeta (60) and Jbeta (13) primers were used in the PCR. Method: immunoSEQ multiplex PCR; TCRdb's copy keeps in-frame clones and lacks some. The data show 150,000 to 200,000 clones, 75% seen once. The data stem from a study of cytomegalovirus exposure and HLA in healthy donors. Study at large: A preliminary data release comprised roughly 85 million unique TCRs obtained from HLA-typed donors.

Broader study findings: Previously analyzed data showed that most TCR beta V segments were productive at a frequency of about 87% or about 30%. Among CMV-associated TCR beta chains, most appeared HLA-restricted in a later analysis.

The specimen sequenced was PBMCs. The origin of this receptor is a man between 18 and 29 years old in good health and CMV-seropositive.

This chain's CDR3 is CASSIEAGNQPQHF. The CDR3, as DNA: TGTGCCAGTAGTATAGAGGCGGGCAATCAGCCCCAGCATTTT. The genes are TRBV19 and TRBJ1-5; D is undetermined. Trimming cost V 0 bases and J 2 bases, with 5 bases left between them. Germline V lookup: CDR1 LNHDA, CDR2 SQIVND (reference sequence). This CDR3 has 14 amino acids.